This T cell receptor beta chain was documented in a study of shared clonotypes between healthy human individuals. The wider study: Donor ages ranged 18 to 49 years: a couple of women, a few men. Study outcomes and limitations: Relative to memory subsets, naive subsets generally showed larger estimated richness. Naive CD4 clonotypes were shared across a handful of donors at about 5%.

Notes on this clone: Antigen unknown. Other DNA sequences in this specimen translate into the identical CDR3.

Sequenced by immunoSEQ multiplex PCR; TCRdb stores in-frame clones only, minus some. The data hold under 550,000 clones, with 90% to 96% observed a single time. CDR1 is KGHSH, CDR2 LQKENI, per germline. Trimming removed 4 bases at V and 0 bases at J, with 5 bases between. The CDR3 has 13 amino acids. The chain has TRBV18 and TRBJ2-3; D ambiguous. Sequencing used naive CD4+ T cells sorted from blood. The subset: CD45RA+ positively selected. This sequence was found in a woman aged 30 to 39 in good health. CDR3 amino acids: CASSQGSTDTQYF. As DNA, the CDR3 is TGTGCCAGCTCACAAGGTAGCACAGATACGCAGTATTTT.